Below, one T cell receptor beta chain is given with its context. Which antigen it targets is not known. Qualities for individual bases were not recorded, and no much larger clone is one base off. The Qiagen DNeasy kit was used to extract genomic DNA from unsorted PBMCs and from the negatively selected CD4+ and CD8+ fractions. TCR beta CDR3 regions were subjected to amplification by immunoSEQ multiplex PCR with primers that anneal to V and J segments. A synthetic immune receptor repertoire was used to minimize amplification bias, and any residual bias was removed computationally once sequencing was done. Under the source paper's analysis protocol: Repertoire diversity was quantified as the Shannon entropy index using custom Python scripts. Unsorted, CD4+ and CD8+ repertoires were analyzed separately, except in combined analyses where CD4+ and CD8+ sequences were merged in silico. A clone counted as expanded when the clone's frequency after treatment rose at least 2-fold relative to C1D1, and clones undetected at baseline were given a pseudocount of 0.5. Singleton clones were defined as clones with 0 or 1 copy at C1D1, and non-singleton clones were defined as clones with 2 or more copies. Clones expanded in unsorted samples were assigned a CD4+, CD8+ or unknown annotation through matching of protein sequences in sorted samples from the same patient. Wilcoxon tests on paired samples were used to test changes in diversity from C1D1 to C4D1. The table comes from immuneACCESS by way of TCRdb, which keeps in-frame sequences with V and J called. Part of the clones is missing from these tables; in studies checked, under half for an unresolved V gene and the rest for unknown reasons. The DNA gave D and trimming, while V, J and clone size come from that table. Recorded for this sample are 50,000 or so clones; approximately 70% of them occurred a single time. The top ten hold about 15% of the sample.

The sample belongs to a study of PD-1 blockade in classical Hodgkin lymphoma (dated by TCRdb to 2020 to 2022). Context from the whole study: Nivolumab dosing was 3 mg/kg intravenously every 2 weeks, continuing until either disease progression or unacceptable toxicity. The study used TCR beta sequencing and CyTOF to define a peripheral blood immune signature of response to PD-1 blockade in classical Hodgkin lymphoma.

Points the paper makes about the study in general: Newly diagnosed patients were reported to have lower baseline TCR diversity than healthy donors, and relapsed/refractory patients were reported to have lower baseline TCR diversity still. A significant rise by C4D1 was seen in CD4+ but not CD8+ TCR diversity (p=0.0027 vs p=0.16), with the rise being most apparent in complete responders (p=0.02). The study was limited to a single clinical trial cohort, and causes of repertoire differences, possibly disease activity or prior therapy, remained undefined. Among trial patients, those achieving complete response had baseline diversity similar to that of newly diagnosed patients, while diversity was significantly lower in partial responders and progressors. Lower diversity was observed in patients in whom nivolumab was started less than 1 year after ASCT, and these patients were excluded from later analyses so that confounding by immune reconstitution would be avoided.

The meaning of the sample's time point label: cycle 2 day 1 (C2D1) of nivolumab. All trial patients had relapsed after autologous stem cell transplantation, with cohorts A, B and C differing in prior brentuximab vedotin exposure. The trial cohort was composed of around 60 patients with relapsed/refractory classical Hodgkin lymphoma, for whom complete response, partial response or progressive disease was recorded as best overall response. Trial patients were treated with single-agent nivolumab in the multi-cohort phase II CheckMate 205 trial. Best overall response was determined by an independent review committee according to the 2007 International Working Group response criteria. Trial PBMCs were collected just before the start of nivolumab (C1D1) and during therapy at cycle 2 day 1 and cycle 4 day 1. Peripheral blood was collected in 8 mL Vacutainer Cell Preparation Tubes, from which PBMCs were isolated by centrifugation and then cryopreserved.

CDR1 and CDR2, looked up from the germline V gene (reference sequence), are SGHNT and YYREEE. Trimming takes 2 bases off V and 4 bases off J; junction bases not matched to a gene: 2. Measured from the cysteine to the phenylalanine, the CDR3 is 14 residues long. Only CDR3 DNA remains: 42 bases, in frame from the first base. The TCR comes from a human donor with classical Hodgkin lymphoma. This specimen was peripheral blood mononuclear cells (PBMCs), taken before the second cycle of nivolumab. The chain joins TRBV5-4 to TRBJ2-5, with 10 bases in between that match TRBD2. The CDR3 reads CASSLQREGETQYF. The DNA is TGTGCCAGCAGCTTACAGCGGGAGGGAGAGACCCAGTACTTC.